A single sample is the source of the 21 T cell receptor delta chains below, sequenced in a study of Vδ1+ human thymocytes. Study-wide results and caveats: Highly polyclonal TRG and TRD repertoires with Gaussian CDR3 length distributions appeared in thymus.

The antigens for these receptors are not known. The template was reverse-transcribed extracted RNA. Multiplex PCR used pooled V-gene forward primers and a constant-region reverse primer to amplify CDR3s. TCRdb called clones anew from the multiplex PCR reads with CATT. This sample has some 25,000 delta-chain clones; 7.4% occur once, and the top ten carry about 1%. Material for sequencing was Vdelta1+ gamma-delta thymocytes from the thymus. Indicated subset: FACS-sorted CD3+ TCRalphabeta- TCRVdelta1+ TCRVdelta2- thymocytes. Every receptor here comes from a girl in the first two years of life who had congenital heart surgery.

The rearrangement uses TRDV1 and TRDJ1; D is undetermined. Trimming cost V 6 bases and J 0 bases, with 29 bases left between them. In germline, CDR1 is TSWWSYY, CDR2 QGS. The CDR3 has 20 amino acids. The CDR3 here is CALGDVTQPRPLRYTDKLIF. In nucleotides, the CDR3 is TGTGCTCTTGGAGATGTGACCCAGCCCAGGCCACTGCGGTACACCGATAAACTCATCTTT.

The V call is TRDV1, the J call TRDJ1, with 7 bases aligning to TRDD3. The V and J ends lost 0 bases and 0 bases, in that order; junction bases with no gene match: 19. CDR3 length equals 21 residues. The germline gives CDR1 TSWWSYY, CDR2 QGS. The CDR3 sequence is CALGELIPCTGATIYTDKLIF. In nucleotides, the CDR3 is TGTGCTCTTGGGGAACTCATCCCTTGTACTGGGGCCACAATATACACCGATAAACTCATCTTT.

The chain carries TRDV1 and TRDJ1; D might be TRDD2 or TRDD3, each matching 7 bases. TCRdb lists no J gene, so it was determined here by aligning the DNA to germline. The CDR3 extends over 19 amino acids. From germline, CDR1 is TSWWSYY and CDR2 QGS. With 5 bases removed from V and 6 bases from J, the gap between germline ends came to 31 bases. CDR3 in DNA: TGTGCTCTTGGGAAACCAGCCATTCCTACGAGGACCGGGGATAATAAACTCATCTTT. Translation gives CALGKPAIPTRTGDNKLIF.

This clone was seen a handful of times. The gene calls are TRDV1 and TRDJ1, with 8 bases lining up with TRDD3. Germline V gene sequence: CDR1 TSWWSYY, CDR2 QGS. After removal of 1 base from V and 0 bases from J, the junction contained 10 bases not matched to a gene. The CDR3 spans 18 residues. The CDR3 region has the DNA TGTGCTCTTGGGGAACGGTATGGGGGATCCGGGTACACCGATAAACTCATCTTT. Protein product: CALGERYGGSGYTDKLIF.

The chain couples TRDV1 to TRDJ1, with 8 nucleotides matching TRDD3. CDR1 TSWWSYY and CDR2 QGS come from the germline V gene. This CDR3 is 19 amino acids long. After removal of 2 bases from V and 1 base from J, the junction contained 15 bases not matched to a gene. CDR3 coding DNA: TGTGCTCTTGGGGAAGGTCCCAGAGGCTCTGGGGGACGCACCGATAAACTCATCTTT. It is translated as CALGEGPRGSGGRTDKLIF.

The V call is TRDV1, the J call TRDJ1; weak D call: TRDD3 (5 bases). In the absence of a J gene in TCRdb, the DNA was matched to germline to assign it here. Trimming stripped 6 bases from V and 4 bases from J, with 15 bases between. CDR1 is TSWWSYY and CDR2 is QGS in the germline V gene. The CDR3 extends over 14 amino acids. Here the CDR3 DNA reads TGTGCTCTTGGAAACTTATGGGGCCTCGATAAACTCATCTTT. It codes for CALGNLWGLDKLIF.

The rearrangement joins TRDV1 to TRDJ1; D tentatively fits TRDD2 or TRDD3 (7 bases each). This CDR3 region has 27 residues. V was shortened by 9 bases and J by 0 bases, with 53 bases between the two germline ends. Germline CDR1 and CDR2: TSWWSYY and QGS. CDR3 residues: CALSISYSGSRGMPQASGYWYTDKLIF. Here the CDR3 DNA reads TGTGCTCTCTCCATTTCCTACAGCGGGTCCCGGGGGATGCCTCAGGCCTCAGGTTATTGGTACACCGATAAACTCATCTTT.

This rearrangement joins TRDV1 to TRDJ1; 13 nucleotides match TRDD3. Unmatched junction bases numbered 12, after V lost 4 bases and J lost 1 base. The germline V gene has CDR1 TSWWSYY and CDR2 QGS. The CDR3 length is 19 residues. The CDR3 bases are TGTGCTCTTGGGGGGTCCTTCTTCAACTGGGGGATACGCACCGATAAACTCATCTTT. As protein: CALGGSFFNWGIRTDKLIF.

The rearrangement joins TRDV1 to TRDJ1, with D possibly being TRDD3 (5 bases). Matching the DNA to germline supplied the J gene, which TCRdb does not give. Trimming shortened V by 6 bases and J by 4 bases, and 36 bases separated the two germline ends. CDR1 and CDR2 (germline): TSWWSYY, QGS. This CDR3 comprises 21 residues. The DNA of the CDR3 is TGTGCTCTTGGCGGGGGGGCTAATACGGTGGGACCCGGGCGACGGAACGATAAACTCATCTTT. It translates to CALGGGANTVGPGRRNDKLIF.

Note on this clone: A much larger clone is a single base away; this may be a read error. The same CDR3 arises from other DNA sequences in this sample as well. V and J are TRDV2 and TRDJ1; TRDD3 aligns across 8 bases. This CDR3 spans 13 amino acids. CDR1 is GEAIGNYY, CDR2 EKD, per germline. V lost 1 base, J lost 14 bases, and 11 bases stayed unmatched. The CDR3 nucleotides are TGTGCCTGTGACACACGAACTGGGGGCGGACTAATCTTT. Its protein product is CACDTRTGGGLIF.

The chain combines TRDV1 with TRDJ1, with D unclear. V was clipped by 3 bases and J by 0 bases, with 14 bases between them. The germline gives CDR1 TSWWSYY, CDR2 QGS. The CDR3 spans 16 residues. The CDR3 nucleotides read TGTGCTCTTGGGGAGTTTCGAGGCACGTACACCGATAAACTCATCTTT. Amino acids: CALGEFRGTYTDKLIF.

The gene calls are TRDV1 and TRDJ1, with 7 nucleotides matching TRDD3. J lost 0 bases, V lost 9 bases, and 7 bases had no gene match. The CDR3 is 14 residues long. Germline V gene sequence: CDR1 TSWWSYY, CDR2 QGS. DNA for the CDR3: TGTGCTCTGGGACTGGGGTCATACACCGATAAACTCATCTTT. It codes for CALGLGSYTDKLIF.

The V gene went uncalled, while the J gene is TRDJ1; the DNA was not compared with TRDD3, the D call given in the table. The CDR3 is 20 residues long. CDR3: CALGPTPPLGDTAYIQKLIF. The CDR3 region has the DNA TGTGCTCTTGGTCCAACACCGCCTCTGGGGGATACCGCGTACATCCAGAAACTCATCTTT.

This clone turned up a few times. The V and J genes are TRDV1 and TRDJ1; 10 bases map to TRDD3. This CDR3 has 21 residues. With V trimmed by 0 bases and J by 0 bases, 16 bases remained unmatched. Per germline, CDR1 TSWWSYY and CDR2 QGS. DNA of the CDR3: TGTGCTCTTGGGGAACTATGCTATACGTTCCTACTGGGGGATTACACCGATAAACTCATCTTT. Protein sequence: CALGELCYTFLLGDYTDKLIF.

This sequence joins TRDV1 and TRDJ1, with 8 nucleotides matching TRDD3. This CDR3 spans 18 amino acids. In germline, CDR1 is TSWWSYY, CDR2 QGS. The ends lost 2 bases at V and 0 bases at J; junction bases unmatched: 11. The CDR3 sequence: CALGEVEWGMDYTDKLIF. The CDR3 bases are TGTGCTCTTGGGGAAGTTGAGTGGGGGATGGATTACACCGATAAACTCATCTTT.

In this sample, this clone turned up a few times. The J gene is TRDJ1, the V gene TRDV1, with D possibly being TRDD2 or TRDD3 (6 bases each). V was cut by 2 bases and J by 2 bases, with 21 bases left in between. This CDR3 region has 18 residues. CDR1 is TSWWSYY and CDR2 is QGS in the germline V gene. The CDR3 nucleotides read TGTGCTCTTGGGGAAAGGCGGGGGACTTCCTTACCGACCGATAAACTCATCTTT. Protein: CALGERRGTSLPTDKLIF.

This clone is classed as medium-sized. V is TRDV2 and J is TRDJ1; 8 bases map to TRDD3. Germline CDR1 reads GEAIGNYY; CDR2 reads EKD. The CDR3 length is 15 residues. The ends lost 1 base at V and 3 bases at J; junction bases unmatched: 6. CDR3 sequence: CACDTIEGYADKLIF. The CDR3 nucleotides are TGTGCCTGTGACACGATTGAGGGATACGCCGATAAACTCATCTTT.

This clone was seen a few times. The gene calls are TRDV1 and TRDJ1; 10 bases match TRDD3. V lost 3 bases and J lost 0; bases outside the gene matches: 25. In germline, CDR1 is TSWWSYY, CDR2 QGS. The CDR3 has 23 residues. CDR3 amino acids: CALGDPRGGPVLGDGEYTDKLIF. Written as DNA, the CDR3 is TGTGCTCTTGGGGACCCGAGAGGGGGTCCCGTACTGGGGGATGGCGAGTACACCGATAAACTCATCTTT.

The table lists this clone with a few counts. V and J are TRDV1 and TRDJ1; TRDD3 matches 7 bases. V shed 1 base and J 1 base; nucleotides not matched to a gene: 18. The CDR3 extends over 20 amino acids. Germline values: CDR1 TSWWSYY, CDR2 QGS. Here the CDR3 reads CALGEPVPPILNWGTDKLIF. Written as DNA, the CDR3 is TGTGCTCTTGGGGAACCCGTGCCTCCTATCCTTAACTGGGGCACCGATAAACTCATCTTT.

This clone came up a few times. V is TRDV1 and J is TRDJ1, with unresolved D. Between the trimmed V and J ends, which lost 2 bases and 1 base, there was a span of 17 bases. Germline V gives CDR1 TSWWSYY, CDR2 QGS. This CDR3 has 17 residues. The CDR3 loop is CALGEWSGVPCTDKLIF. The CDR3 nucleotides read TGTGCTCTTGGGGAATGGAGTGGAGTCCCTTGCACCGATAAACTCATCTTT.

This chain links TRDV1 with TRDJ2, with 11 bases that match TRDD3. Assignment of the J gene here rests on matching the DNA to germline, because TCRdb gives none. Germline CDR1 reads TSWWSYY; CDR2 reads QGS. V gave up 0 bases and J gave up 7 bases; unmatched junction bases: 13. This CDR3 is built from 19 residues. The DNA of the CDR3 is TGTGCTCTTGGGGAACTTACGGCTGGGGGATACTTTTTGGTAGCACAACTCTTCTTT. The encoded protein is CALGELTAGGYFLVAQLFF.